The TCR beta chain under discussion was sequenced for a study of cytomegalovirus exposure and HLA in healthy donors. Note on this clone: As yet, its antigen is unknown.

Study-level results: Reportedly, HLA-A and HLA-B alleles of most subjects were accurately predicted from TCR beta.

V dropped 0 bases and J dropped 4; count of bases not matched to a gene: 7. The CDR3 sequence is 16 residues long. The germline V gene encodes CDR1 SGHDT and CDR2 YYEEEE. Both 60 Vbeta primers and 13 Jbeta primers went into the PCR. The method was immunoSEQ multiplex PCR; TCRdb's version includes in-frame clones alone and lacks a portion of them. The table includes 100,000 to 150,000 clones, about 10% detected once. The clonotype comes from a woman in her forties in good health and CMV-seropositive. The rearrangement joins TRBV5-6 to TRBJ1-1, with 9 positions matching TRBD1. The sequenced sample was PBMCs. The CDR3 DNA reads TGTGCCAGCAGCTTGGCCGACAGGGGGGCGAGCACTGAAGCTTTCTTT. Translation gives CASSLADRGASTEAFF.